These T cell receptor beta chains were read from a single sample in a study of blood T cell repertoires in COVID-19. TCRdb's copy holds only in-frame clones and misses some; the assay was immunoSEQ multiplex PCR. Among 250,000 to 300,000 clones listed, about nine tenths were seen once. The sequencing sample was made of peripheral blood. These receptors were taken from a woman aged 30 to 39 with COVID-19, enrolled during active disease. Both conserved end residues are part of each CDR3. Fields, in order: J gene, D gene, V gene, clone size, CDR3 DNA, CDR3 protein. The D gene is left open where the match is weak. Rows may omit the clone size; those that give it use once, few, many or a size class.

>TRBJ1-5|TRBD1|TRBV7-9|NA
TGTGCCAGCAGCGAGACAGGGGCTTCAGCGCCCCAGCATTTT
CASSETGASAPQHF
>TRBJ2-3|TRBD2|TRBV7-8|NA
TGTGCCAGCAGCCCCTCGGGCTCCGCGGGAGTAGAAACGCAGTATTTT
CASSPSGSAGVETQYF
>TRBJ2-2|NA|TRBV5-1|NA
TGCGCCAGCAGCTTGGTTGGTCCCCCAGTCGGGGAGCTGTTTTTT
CASSLVGPPVGELFF
>TRBJ1-1|NA|TRBV7-8|NA
TGTGCCAGCAGCGATGGGGGAGGGGGAATCACTGAAGCTTTCTTT
CASSDGGGGITEAFF
>TRBJ2-3|NA|TRBV6-5|NA
TGTGCCAGCGGATCTCCGGGACTGGGGCAGTATTTT
CASGSPGLGQYF
>TRBJ1-2|TRBD1|TRBV28|NA
TGTGCCAGCAGTCGCAAAACAGGGGGCGCGGGAGGCTACACCTTC
CASSRKTGGAGGYTF
>TRBJ2-1|NA|TRBV18|NA
TGTGCCAGCTCACCCGACATGCACAATGAGCAGTTCTTC
CASSPDMHNEQFF
>TRBJ1-1|NA|TRBV19|NA
TGTGCCAGTAGTATATTCGCCGCCGGGGGAAACACTGAAGCTTTCTTT
CASSIFAAGGNTEAFF
>TRBJ2-5|TRBD1|TRBV2|NA
TGTGCCAGCAGTGGACAGGGTCAAGAGACCCAGTACTTC
CASSGQGQETQYF
>TRBJ2-1|TRBD2|TRBV5-1|NA
TGCGCCAGCAGCTTGGGCGGGAGCCTTGAGCAGTTCTTC
CASSLGGSLEQFF
>TRBJ2-7|NA|TRBV7-9|NA
TGTGCCAGCAGCTTAGTTCCGGACGAGCAGTACTTC
CASSLVPDEQYF
>TRBJ2-1|TRBD2|TRBV28|NA
TGTGCCAGCAGTTCCCCGGGACTAGCGGACCCTAATGAGCAGTTCTTC
CASSSPGLADPNEQFF
>TRBJ1-1|NA|TRBV6-5|NA
TGTGCCTGCAAAAAGGGGACTGAGTCTGAAGCTTTCTTT
CACKKGTESEAFF
>TRBJ2-7|TRBD2|TRBV6-5|NA
TGTGCCAGCAGGGAGGGACTAGCAGTCTCCTACGAGCAGTACTTC
CASREGLAVSYEQYF
>TRBJ1-4|NA|TRBV18|NA
TGTGCCAGCTCACCACAAGATGGTTTGGGGGCAGTTGCTAATGAAAAACTGTTTTTT
CASSPQDGLGAVANEKLFF
>TRBJ2-5|TRBD2|TRBV19|NA
TGTGCCAGTAGTGAGGGACTAGCAGAAGAGACCCAGTACTTC
CASSEGLAEETQYF
>TRBJ2-7|TRBD1|TRBV5-8|NA
TGTGCCAGCAGCTTGGGGAGCGGGACAGGGGCCTACGAGCAGTACTTC
CASSLGSGTGAYEQYF
>TRBJ1-1|NA|TRBV6-5|NA
TGTGCCAGCAGTTACGGGGGCTTATCAGCTTTCTTT
CASSYGGLSAFF
>TRBJ2-6|NA|TRBV19|NA
TGTGCCAGTAGTATAGATCTTTTTTCTGGGGCCAACGTCCTGACTTTC
CASSIDLFSGANVLTF
>TRBJ1-3|NA|TRBV10-3|NA
TGTGCCATCAGTGAGTCCGGTAACTCTGGAAACACCATATATTTT
CAISESGNSGNTIYF
>TRBJ1-6|NA|TRBV27|once
TGTGCCAGCAGTTTATCCACGCCGCGGTATAATTCACCCCTCCACTTT
CASSLSTPRYNSPLHF
>TRBJ1-1|TRBD1|TRBV9|NA
TGTGCCAGCAGCGTCCTGACAGGGGGCTTACCTGAAGCTTTCTTT
CASSVLTGGLPEAFF
>TRBJ1-5|TRBD1|TRBV5-4|NA
TGTGCCAGCAGCCCGGGACAGGGAGGTGGTCAGCCCCAGCATTTT
CASSPGQGGGQPQHF
>TRBJ2-7|TRBD2|TRBV6-5|NA
TGTGCCAGCAGGCGGACGGGGGGCTACGAGCAGTACTTC
CASRRTGGYEQYF
>TRBJ2-3|NA|TRBV5-4|NA
TGTGCCAGCAGCTGGCGGCCCCTAAGGCCAGATACGCAGTATTTT
CASSWRPLRPDTQYF
>TRBJ2-2|NA|TRBV20-1|NA
TGCAGTGCTAGTCAGCCCAGCGGTGGCACCGGGGAGCTGTTTTTT
CSASQPSGGTGELFF
>TRBJ1-5|NA|TRBV7-9|few
TGTGCCAGCAGCCCTGGGGGCAGTAATAGCAATCAGCCCCAGCATTTT
CASSPGGSNSNQPQHF
>TRBJ2-7|NA|TRBV5-6|NA
TGTGCCAGCAGCTTGGGATGGGACAACTCCTACGAGCAGTACTTC
CASSLGWDNSYEQYF
>TRBJ1-1|TRBD1|TRBV5-1|NA
TGCGCCAGCAGCTTGGGGGACAGGGATCGGACTGAAGCTTTCTTT
CASSLGDRDRTEAFF
>TRBJ2-1|TRBD1|TRBV30|NA
TGTGCCTGCAATCAGGGGGCAAGCAATGAGCAGTTCTTC
CACNQGASNEQFF
>TRBJ1-2|NA|TRBV7-9|NA
TGTGCCAGCAGCCAAGAGACAGGTTCTGTCTATGGCTACACCTTC
CASSQETGSVYGYTF
>TRBJ2-1|TRBD2|TRBV5-1|once
TGCGCCAGCAGGACTAGCGGGAGAGGAAATGAGCAGTTCTTC
CASRTSGRGNEQFF
>TRBJ1-6|TRBD1|TRBV19|NA
TGTGCCAGTAGTCCACTACAGGGGTCCTATAATTCACCCCTCCACTTT
CASSPLQGSYNSPLHF
>TRBJ2-6|NA|TRBV3-1/TRBV3-2|NA
TGTGCCAGCAGCCGTCAGGTTAGCTCTGGGGCCAACGTCCTGACTTTC
CASSRQVSSGANVLTF
>TRBJ2-1|NA|TRBV6-5|NA
TGTGCCAGCAGTTCCCATGGCCAGGGGGGAGAGCAGTTCTTC
CASSSHGQGGEQFF
>TRBJ2-7|TRBD2|TRBV4-1|NA
TGCGCCAGCAGCCAAGCGGGTCCGGGACTAAGGTACGAGCAGTACTTC
CASSQAGPGLRYEQYF
>TRBJ2-3|NA|TRBV5-4|NA
TGTGCCAGCAGCTACGAGGCCACCGCTACGCAGTATTTT
CASSYEATATQYF
>TRBJ1-2|TRBD1|TRBV6-5|NA
TGTGCCAGCAGTTACTCGACAGGACAGGGGAATGGCTACACCTTC
CASSYSTGQGNGYTF
>TRBJ2-7|TRBD2|TRBV5-5|NA
TGTGCCAGCAGCTCCGAGGGACTAGCGGGAGTCGAGCAGTACTTC
CASSSEGLAGVEQYF
>TRBJ1-4|NA|TRBV14|NA
TGTGCCAGCAGCCGGACGGGAGCTAATGAAAAACTGTTTTTT
CASSRTGANEKLFF
>TRBJ1-2|NA|TRBV30|NA
TGTGCCTGGGGACCGCCGTGGGGAGCTAACTATGGCTACACCTTC
CAWGPPWGANYGYTF
>TRBJ1-6|TRBD1|TRBV7-9|NA
TGTGCCAGCAGCGCATCAGGGGGCAATAATTCACCCCTCCACTTT
CASSASGGNNSPLHF
>TRBJ2-4|TRBD2|TRBV24-1|NA
TGTGCCACCAGTGATGCGGGAGAGGGCAAAAACATTCAGTACTTC
CATSDAGEGKNIQYF
>TRBJ2-7|NA|TRBV11-2|NA
TGTGCCAGCAGCCTATACGGACAGTCGTACGAGCAGTACTTC
CASSLYGQSYEQYF